These 21 T cell receptor beta chains were sequenced from one sample in a study of CD8 T cells in ankylosing spondylitis. Each CDR3 protein gets one entry after TCRdb re-called the 5' RACE reads with MiXCR. Of about 300,000 distinct CDR3 sequences listed, about 9.9% are singletons. The specimen sequenced was blood, either unsorted or a sorted T cell fraction (not recorded which). The receptors shown here come from a female donor with ankylosing spondylitis or in good health (not recorded which).

This clonotype was seen many times. The chain combines TRBV5-1 with TRBJ2-1; no clear D. Trimming pared 0 bases from V and 3 bases from J, leaving 10 bases between. The CDR3 extends over 15 amino acids. The germline CDR1 and CDR2 sequences are SGHRS and YFSETQ. The CDR3, as DNA: TGCGCCAGCAGCTTGGTATCAGAAAACTACAATGAGCAGTTCTTC. It translates to CASSLVSENYNEQFF.

V gene TRBV9 combines with J gene TRBJ2-5; D could derive from TRBD1 or TRBD2 (5 bases each). The CDR3 length is 15 residues. Germline V lookup: CDR1 SGDLS, CDR2 YYNGEE. V dropped 1 base and J dropped 1 base, with 11 bases sitting between them. CDR3 loop: CASSVNEGTQETQYF. The CDR3 DNA sequence: TGTGCCAGCAGCGTAAATGAGGGGACCCAAGAGACCCAGTACTTC.

This clonotype was observed at least ten times. The V call is TRBV5-1, the J call TRBJ1-2; a weak D match, TRBD1 (6 bases). The CDR3 is 16 amino acids. Trimming left V 0 bases short and J 7 bases short, with 19 bases between. Germline CDR1 SGHRS, CDR2 YFSETQ. The chain's CDR3 is CASSLDIWGAAFGYTF. Here the CDR3 DNA reads TGCGCCAGCAGCTTGGATATTTGGGGGGCCGCGTTTGGCTACACCTTC.

This clonotype has just a few counts. The V gene is TRBV3-1, the J gene TRBJ1-2; D unresolved. Trimming pared 3 bases from V and 2 bases from J, leaving 13 bases between. CDR3 length equals 15 residues. The germline V gene encodes CDR1 LGHDT and CDR2 YNNKEL (reference sequence). Written as DNA, the CDR3 is TGTGCCAGCAGCCAGGCCCCTGGACGGAACTATGGCTACACCTTC. It translates to CASSQAPGRNYGYTF.

There are a few counts of this clonotype. The chain is built from TRBV5-5 and TRBJ2-3; 7 positions agree with TRBD1. CDR1 and CDR2 from the germline V gene are SGHKS and YYEKEE (reference sequence). The CDR3 runs 14 residues. J gave up 1 base and V 3 bases, and 2 bases lay outside the gene matches. The CDR3 region is CASSSGTGTDTQYF. CDR3 nucleotide sequence: TGTGCCAGCAGCTCCGGGACAGGCACAGATACGCAGTATTTT.

This clonotype was recorded many times. The CDR3 sequence: CSASRFLTGGYGEQFF. The CDR3 nucleotides are TGCAGTGCTAGCCGCTTCCTAACAGGGGGGTACGGTGAGCAGTTCTTC. The rearrangement links TRBV20-1 to TRBJ2-1; TRBD1 agrees at 8 bases. V gave up 3 bases and J gave up 9 bases; unmatched junction bases: 16. The germline gives CDR1 DFQATT, CDR2 SNEGSKA (reference sequence). This CDR3 has 16 amino acids.

This clonotype was detected a few times. V usage is TRBV28 and J usage is TRBJ1-5; 9 bases match TRBD1. The CDR3 covers 16 residues. The V gene's germline CDR1 is MDHEN and CDR2 SYDVKM. The trim removed 6 bases at V and 2 bases at J, leaving 8 bases unmatched. The CDR3 reads CASSTRDRDGNQPQHF. The DNA for the CDR3 is TGTGCCAGCAGCACCCGGGACAGGGACGGCAATCAGCCCCAGCATTTT. Together with reference TRBV28 and TRBJ1-5, the CDR3 gives the full variable domain: DVKVTQSSRYLVKRTGEKVFLECVQDMDHENMFWYRQDPGLGLRLIYFSYDVKMKEKGDIPEGYSVSREKKERFSLILESASTNQTSMYLCASSTRDRDGNQPQHFGDGTRLSIL.

This chain links TRBV12-3 or TRBV12-4 with TRBJ1-6; D is undetermined. The V end lost 6 bases, the J end lost 5 bases, and 11 bases lay between the germline ends. This CDR3 is built from 14 residues. DNA of the CDR3: TGTGCCAGCAGCAGCGGTTCGGATAATTCACCCCTCCACTTT. This encodes CASSSGSDNSPLHF.

This clonotype was recorded many times. The rearrangement links TRBV20-1 to TRBJ2-7; possible D gene TRBD2, 5 bases. V dropped 6 bases and J dropped 0 bases, with 15 bases sitting between them. Germline assignment: CDR1 DFQATT and CDR2 SNEGSKA (reference sequence). The CDR3 runs 14 residues. The CDR3 DNA follows: TGCAGTGCAAAAAGGACTGGAAGCTCCTACGAGCAGTACTTC. It encodes CSAKRTGSSYEQYF.

The CDR3: CASMEGGLLSSYNEQFF. CDR3 nucleotides: TGTGCCAGCATGGAGGGGGGTCTACTTAGCTCCTACAATGAGCAGTTCTTC. The V and J genes are TRBV5-6 and TRBJ2-1; TRBD1 or TRBD2 may be the D gene (6 bases each). This CDR3 contains 17 residues. Trimming cost V 6 bases and J 0 bases, with 19 bases left between them. Germline CDR1 and CDR2: SGHDT and YYEEEE.

There are many counts of this clonotype. The chain recombines TRBV5-1 with TRBJ2-5; D unresolved. The germline CDR1 and CDR2 sequences are SGHRS and YFSETQ. The CDR3 is 13 amino acids. V was cut by 2 bases and J by 5 bases, with 10 bases left in between. The chain's CDR3 is CASSFRQKETQYF. As DNA, the CDR3 is TGCGCCAGCAGCTTTAGGCAGAAGGAGACCCAGTACTTC.

This clonotype occurred many times. The rearrangement uses TRBV5-1 and TRBJ2-5, with 7 positions matching TRBD1. Germline V gene data show CDR1 as SGHRS and CDR2 as YFSETQ. Trimming took 5 bases from V and 2 from J; bases not matched to a gene: 6. The CDR3 is made up of 14 amino acids. CDR3 coding DNA: TGCGCCAGCAGTAACCGGGACAGTCAAGAGACCCAGTACTTC. Amino acids: CASSNRDSQETQYF.

This clonotype was observed many times. V usage is TRBV12-3 or TRBV12-4 and J usage is TRBJ2-1; weak D call: TRBD2 (6 bases). V lost 2 bases to trimming and J lost 4 bases, with 12 bases between them. The CDR3 consists of 15 residues. CDR3 nucleotide sequence: TGTGCCAGCAGTTTATCGTGGGGGAGGTACAATGAGCAGTTCTTC. It specifies CASSLSWGRYNEQFF.

This clonotype appeared many times. The J gene is TRBJ2-7, the V gene TRBV6-5; possibly TRBD1 for D (7 bases). Trimming removed 2 bases from V and 7 bases from J, with 18 bases in between. Germline V CDR1 and CDR2: MNHEY, SVGAGI. The CDR3 is made up of 15 amino acids. CDR3 DNA sequence: TGTGCCAGCAGTTACCAGCAGGGGGGACTGGGGGAGCAGTACTTC. Residues: CASSYQQGGLGEQYF.

The chain joins TRBV20-1 to TRBJ2-1, with 15 bases aligning to TRBD2. J was trimmed by 3 bases and V by 0 bases; bases with no gene match: 6. CDR3 length equals 18 residues. In germline, CDR1 is DFQATT, CDR2 SNEGSKA (reference sequence). The CDR3 reads CSARDKGLAGGLYNEQFF. The CDR3 nucleotides read TGCAGTGCTAGAGATAAGGGACTAGCGGGGGGACTCTACAATGAGCAGTTCTTC.

This clonotype was observed many times. The V call is TRBV7-7, the J call TRBJ2-4, with unresolved D. Trimming removed 3 bases from V and 0 bases from J, with 15 bases in between. The CDR3 covers 17 residues. CDR1 SSHAT and CDR2 FNYEAQ come from the germline V gene (reference sequence). CDR3 residues: CASSLGAEYVAKNIQYF. The CDR3, as DNA: TGTGCCAGCAGCTTGGGCGCGGAGTACGTAGCCAAAAACATTCAGTACTTC.

This clonotype was recorded many times. The chain links TRBV27 to TRBJ1-4, with TRBD1 as a possible D gene (5 bases). The CDR3 runs 17 residues. Trimming shortened V by 5 bases and J by 7 bases, and 23 bases separated the two germline ends. CDR1 is MNHEY and CDR2 is SMNVEV in the germline V gene (reference sequence). The CDR3 DNA is TGTGCCAGCAGTCCGGACCTTTTTGGGGGTTTGAGTGAAAAACTGTTTTTT. It codes for CASSPDLFGGLSEKLFF.

There are many counts of this clonotype. The chain recombines TRBV27 with TRBJ1-1; D perhaps matches TRBD1 (6 bases). The ends were cut back, 5 bases at V and 6 bases at J, with 16 bases in the middle. Germline loops: CDR1 MNHEY, CDR2 SMNVEV (reference sequence). CDR3 size: 14 residues. The CDR3 coding sequence is TGTGCCAGCAGTGAGAGGGGGGTACGGCCTGAAGCTTTCTTT. Its translation: CASSERGVRPEAFF.

The rearrangement uses TRBV30 and TRBJ2-1; D is possibly TRBD1 or TRBD2 (6 bases each). The V and J ends lost 3 bases and 9 bases respectively, with 21 bases between them. Germline-derived CDR1 and CDR2 are GTSNPN and SVGIG (reference sequence). This CDR3 has 15 amino acids. In DNA form, the CDR3 reads TGTGCCTGGAGGGACCCGGGGGCCTTGTGGTCTGAGCAGTTCTTC. Translated, it gives CAWRDPGALWSEQFF. Combining the CDR3 with reference TRBV30 and TRBJ2-1 gives the whole variable domain SQTIHQWPATLVQPVGSPLSLECTVEGTSNPNLYWYRQAAGRGLQLLFYSVGIGQISSEVPQNLSASRPQDRQFILSSKKLLLSDSGFYLCAWRDPGALWSEQFFGPGTRLTVL.

This clonotype occurred many times. The chain employs TRBV5-1 and TRBJ1-1, with 8 bases matching TRBD1. Germline V lookup: CDR1 SGHRS, CDR2 YFSETQ. There are 15 residues in the CDR3. V shed 6 bases and J 1 base; nucleotides not matched to a gene: 8. CDR3 DNA: TGCGCCAGCACCCCTATAGGACAGGGGAACACTGAAGCTTTCTTT. This translates into CASTPIGQGNTEAFF.

This clonotype was seen at least ten times. V usage is TRBV9 and J usage is TRBJ2-7, with unresolved D. Germline V CDR1 and CDR2: SGDLS, YYNGEE. This CDR3 is 14 amino acids long. The V end lost 0 bases, the J end lost 2 bases, and 9 bases lay between the germline ends. The CDR3 nucleotides read TGTGCCAGCAGCGTAGACTCCGGCCCCTACGAGCAGTACTTC. This codes for CASSVDSGPYEQYF.